The 9 T cell receptor beta chains presented below share a single source sample, sequenced in a study of radiotherapy plus CTLA-4 blockade in lung cancer. The assay was immunoSEQ multiplex PCR, and TCRdb's table has in-frame clones only and misses some. The table lists 81,000 or so clones, around 83% of them singletons. The specimen was peripheral blood, collected from a patient treated with radiotherapy plus ipilimumab. These receptors all stem from a human donor with non-small cell lung cancer that progressed on radiotherapy plus ipilimumab.

The V call is TRBV18, the J call TRBJ2-7; TRBD2 might be the D (6 bases). Germline V lookup: CDR1 KGHSH, CDR2 LQKENI. The CDR3 is 14 amino acids. V was cut by 2 bases and J by 0 bases, with 8 bases left in between. The CDR3 region is CASSPVGGSYEQYF. In nucleotides, the CDR3 is TGTGCCAGCTCACCAGTGGGGGGCTCCTACGAGCAGTACTTC.

V usage is TRBV7-2 and J usage is TRBJ2-7; D gene uncertain. This CDR3 contains 14 residues. Germline assignment: CDR1 SGHTA and CDR2 FQGNSA. Trimming pared 3 bases from V and 1 base from J, leaving 10 bases between. CDR3 DNA sequence: TGTGCCAGCAGCTTGGCGATCTATTCCTACGAGCAGTACTTC. Residues: CASSLAIYSYEQYF.

This rearrangement joins TRBV9 to TRBJ2-3, with 8 bases lining up with TRBD1. Germline assignment: CDR1 SGDLS and CDR2 YYNGEE. This CDR3 is 19 amino acids long. V lost 3 bases, J lost 5 bases, and 20 bases stayed unmatched. The CDR3 spells CASSGGQGRVWGQEDTQYF. In DNA form, the CDR3 reads TGTGCCAGCAGCGGAGGACAGGGACGAGTTTGGGGCCAAGAAGATACGCAGTATTTT.

This rearrangement joins TRBV6-5 to TRBJ2-7; D remains ambiguous. The CDR3 totals 15 residues. V gave up 4 bases and J gave up 5 bases, with 18 bases separating them. CDR1 and CDR2 (germline): MNHEY, SVGAGI. CDR3 nucleotides: TGTGCCAGCAGTTTCGAATTAGGCGATTATAACGAGCAGTACTTC. This gives the protein CASSFELGDYNEQYF.

This chain links TRBV7-6 with TRBJ2-5; the D gene is possibly TRBD2 (7 bases). V was trimmed by 4 bases and J by 5 bases, leaving 26 bases between them. The germline CDR1 and CDR2 sequences are SGHVS and FNYEAQ. This CDR3 has 18 amino acids. CDR3 protein: CASSWGGRRSLRPETQYF. The CDR3 DNA follows: TGTGCCAGCAGCTGGGGGGGGCGCCGCTCCCTCCGTCCGGAGACCCAGTACTTC.

This chain connects TRBV5-3 to TRBJ1-6; D remains unclear. TRBV5-3 belongs to the ORF category, with a function that is uncertain. The V end lost 10 bases, the J end lost 8 bases, and 16 bases lay between the germline ends. The CDR3 consists of 13 residues. The DNA for the CDR3 is TGTGCCGTCGGACCAGTCGGGTATTCACCCCTCCACTTT. It codes for CAVGPVGYSPLHF.

This chain connects TRBV28 to TRBJ1-2, with 8 bases aligning to TRBD1. The CDR3 runs 16 residues. Germline CDR1 is MDHEN and CDR2 is SYDVKM. The junction had 10 bases not matched to a gene; V was cut back by 3 bases and J by 4 bases. CDR3 nucleotide sequence: TGTGCCAGCAGTTTGACGACAGGGGATTTCTCCTATGGCTACACCTTC. Protein: CASSLTTGDFSYGYTF.

The CDR3 nucleotides are TGCGCCAGCAGCTTGAGTGATGGAATCGGTGCCGAGCAGTACTTC. Its translation: CASSLSDGIGAEQYF. The chain is built from TRBV5-1 and TRBJ2-7; the D is unclear. This CDR3 is 15 amino acids long. Germline values: CDR1 SGHRS, CDR2 YFSETQ. Trimming shortened V by 1 base and J by 6 bases, and 17 bases separated the two germline ends.

This chain connects TRBV21-1 to TRBJ1-6. TRBV21-1 is labeled a pseudogene. CDR3 length: 17 amino acids. Written as DNA, the CDR3 is TGTGCCAGCAGCAAAGGGGAGAACCGGGACGGATATTCACCCCTCCACTTT. Protein sequence: CASSKGENRDGYSPLHF.